The 16 T cell receptor beta chains below all came from one sample that was sequenced in a study of breast tumors, draining lymph nodes, adjacent tissues. Axillary draining lymph nodes of breast cancer patients supplied the node samples. One entry per CDR3 protein results from TCRdb running MiXCR on the multiplex PCR reads. The sample carries a few hundred thousand distinct CDR3 sequences, less than 35% recorded once. The sequenced sample consisted of axillary lymph node tissue. All receptors derive from a female donor with breast cancer. Some clones in this sample may be carry-over from other donors' samples.

Worth noting for this clonotype: Being one base from a much bigger clone, this may be a read error. V gene TRBV6-6 combines with J gene TRBJ1-5; 8 positions match TRBD1. This CDR3 is built from 17 residues. Germline CDR1 reads MNHNY; CDR2 reads SVGAGI (reference sequence). The CDR3 nucleotides read TGTGCCAGCAGTTACGGGAAGGACAGGGTTGCGCGCCAGCCCCGGCATTTT. This translates into CASSYGKDRVARQPRHF.

This clonotype appeared many times. V usage is TRBV20-1 and J usage is TRBJ1-2, with D tentatively TRBD1 (6 bases). The ends were cut back, 0 bases at V and 7 bases at J, with 15 bases in the middle. The CDR3 extends over 14 amino acids. Germline lookup yields CDR1 DFQATT and CDR2 SNEGSKA (reference sequence). CDR3 residues: CSARDQARDIGYTF. In DNA, the CDR3 is TGCAGTGCTAGAGATCAGGCCAGGGACATTGGCTACACCTTC.

This clonotype was picked up a small number of times. A much larger clone is a single base away; this may be a read error. The chain links TRBV7-9 to TRBJ2-5, with 9 bases lining up with TRBD2. This CDR3 is 15 amino acids long. Per germline, CDR1 SEHNR and CDR2 FQNEAQ (reference sequence). The CDR3 nucleotides read TGTGCCAGCAGCTCAGGACTAGCGACCTGGGAGACCCAGCACTTC. This codes for CASSSGLATWETQHF. The full variable domain, rest sourced from reference TRBV7-9 and TRBJ2-5, is DTGVSQNPRHKITKRGQNVTFRCDPISEHNRLYWYRQTLGQGPEFLTYFQNEAQLEKSRLLSDRFSAERPKGSFSTLEIQRTEQGDSAMYLCASSSGLATWETQHFGPGTRLLVL.

This clonotype has just a few counts. The J gene is TRBJ2-5, the V gene TRBV19; 8 bases align to TRBD1. V was pared by 6 bases and J by 6 bases, with 12 bases of the junction left unmatched. From germline, CDR1 is LNHDA and CDR2 SQIVND (reference sequence). This CDR3 is 15 amino acids long. The CDR3 sequence is CASSKGQGGVKTQYF. CDR3 DNA sequence: TGTGCCAGTAGCAAAGGACAGGGAGGTGTAAAGACCCAGTACTTC.

This clonotype was counted only a few times. The genes are TRBV27 and TRBJ2-3; perhaps TRBD2 as D (5 bases). Germline lookup yields CDR1 MNHEY and CDR2 SMNVEV (reference sequence). The CDR3 totals 15 residues. V shed 8 bases and J shed 2 bases, with 17 bases lying between them. CDR3 protein: CASSNWEPNTDTQYF. The CDR3 DNA follows: TGTGCCAGCTCGAATTGGGAGCCCAACACAGATACGCAGTATTTT.

The rearrangement uses TRBV15 and TRBJ1-5; D remains ambiguous. The CDR3 covers 15 residues. Trimming removed 3 bases at V and 6 bases at J, with 15 bases between. Germline-derived CDR1 and CDR2 are LNHNV and YYDKDF (reference sequence). The CDR3, as DNA: TGTGCCACCAGCAGCTTGTTGGGGAAGGGTCAGCCCCAGCATTTT. It is translated as CATSSLLGKGQPQHF.

This clonotype was observed a few times. This may be a read error, as it is one base from a much larger clone. The chain combines TRBV7-7 with TRBJ2-5; D is possibly TRBD2 (6 bases). From germline, CDR1 is SSHAT and CDR2 FNYEAQ (reference sequence). CDR3 size: 15 residues. Here the CDR3 reads CASSLAVGRRETQHF. The CDR3 coding sequence is TGTGCTAGCAGCTTAGCGGTAGGGCGGCGAGAGACCCAGCACTTC.

Here the CDR3 DNA reads TGCGCCAGCAGCTTGGACAGGGAGAATGAAAAACTGTTTTTT. Protein: CASSLDRENEKLFF. The V and J genes are TRBV5-1 and TRBJ1-4; perhaps TRBD1 as D (6 bases). The CDR3 spans 14 residues. Per germline, CDR1 SGHRS and CDR2 YFSETQ. Between the trimmed V and J ends, which lost 0 bases and 5 bases, there was a span of 8 bases.

Concerning this clonotype: Given a much more abundant clone one base away, this may be a read error. The CDR3 here is CASSFRGAKYGYTF. The CDR3 DNA is TGTGCCAGCAGTTTCCGGGGGGCCAAGTATGGCTACACCTTC. V is TRBV12-3 or TRBV12-4 and J is TRBJ1-2, with D tentatively TRBD1 (6 bases). V lost 3 bases to trimming and J lost 5 bases, with 13 bases between them. CDR3 length: 14 residues.

This clonotype was picked up many times. The genes are TRBV7-9 and TRBJ2-1, with 9 bases fitting TRBD2. CDR1 SEHNR and CDR2 FQNEAQ come from the germline V gene (reference sequence). The CDR3 sequence is 14 residues long. The junction had 7 bases not matched to a gene; V was cut back by 5 bases and J by 8 bases. CDR3: CASSLGLAVDEQFF. CDR3 DNA: TGTGCCAGCAGCCTGGGACTAGCTGTCGATGAGCAGTTCTTC.

This clonotype was seen just once. V and J are TRBV11-2 and TRBJ2-3; 12 nucleotides agree with TRBD2. The CDR3 is made up of 17 amino acids. Germline CDR1 reads SGHAT; CDR2 reads FQNNGV. V gave up 6 bases and J gave up 2 bases; unmatched junction bases: 9. This CDR3 is CASRTSGGVRYTDTQYF. The CDR3 bases are TGTGCCAGCAGGACTAGCGGGGGAGTAAGGTACACAGATACGCAGTATTTT.

This clonotype has ten or more counts. The gene calls are TRBV19 and TRBJ1-2, with D unresolved. The CDR3 runs to 13 residues. Deletions cut 3 bases from V and 8 bases from J, with 13 bases between. The germline V gene has CDR1 LNHDA and CDR2 SQIVND (reference sequence). The CDR3 DNA reads TGTGCCAGTAGTATGGGCCTCGTGTGGGGCTACACCTTC. It specifies CASSMGLVWGYTF.

This clonotype appeared many times. The chain links TRBV11-3 to TRBJ2-3; D gene uncertain. CDR1 is SGHNT, CDR2 YENEEA, per germline. Between the trimmed V and J ends, which lost 0 bases and 4 bases, there was a span of 5 bases. The CDR3 covers 13 residues. The CDR3 DNA follows: TGTGCCAGCAGCTTAGAGGCGGCAGATACGCAGTATTTT. Translated, it gives CASSLEAADTQYF.

This clonotype was observed at least ten times. This chain joins TRBV7-2 and TRBJ2-1, with 7 bases aligning to TRBD1. The V gene's germline CDR1 is SGHTA and CDR2 FQGNSA. The junction had 10 bases not matched to a gene; V was cut back by 4 bases and J by 10 bases. The CDR3 has 14 residues. The CDR3 sequence is CASSWGRGIREQFF. The DNA for the CDR3 is TGTGCCAGCAGCTGGGGCAGGGGGATCAGAGAGCAGTTCTTC.

As regards this clonotype: One end of the junction varies from germline; a read error may be responsible. This chain uses TRBV7-9 with TRBJ2-1; weak D call: TRBD2 (5 bases). Germline CDR1 is SEHNR and CDR2 is FQNEAQ (reference sequence). CDR3 length: 14 residues. CDR3 DNA: TGCGCCAGCAGCTTGGAGTCTAGCACAGATACGCAGTTCTTC. Translated, it gives CASSLESSTDTQFF.

The gene calls are TRBV28 and TRBJ2-3, with TRBD1 identical over 7 bases. The CDR3 is 16 amino acids. Trimming at V came to 2 bases and at J to 3 bases, leaving 8 bases not matched to a gene. Germline V gene sequence: CDR1 MDHEN, CDR2 SYDVKM. The CDR3 DNA follows: TGTGCCAGCAGTTTACTTGACAGGGTCAGGACAGATACGCAGTATTTT. Translation: CASSLLDRVRTDTQYF.